This entry is about one T cell receptor (beta chain). This clonotype was found many times. What antigen it recognizes has not been identified. Per-base quality was not reported, and no clone a single base away is much larger than it. This sample was taken from a study of neurological immune-mediated disorders (dated by TCRdb to between 2018 and 2021). Context from the whole study: Of the roughly 34 multiple sclerosis patients, 31 had relapsing-remitting MS and 3 had secondary progressive MS. The study compared peripheral blood TCR-beta repertoires of HTLV-I-associated myelopathy (HAM/TSP) patients, multiple sclerosis patients and healthy controls using UMI-based sequencing. Longitudinal samples, technical triplicates and paired sorted CD4+ and CD8+ T-cell subsets, alongside PBMC samples, were included among the approximately 99 TCR-beta libraries. The cohort included roughly 71 subjects: approximately 15 with HAM/TSP, around 34 with multiple sclerosis, and 20 or so healthy controls. Study-level results and caveats: Across subjects, expanded clones never shared an identical CDR3 amino acid sequence, which suggests that the TCR-beta repertoires in every group were private. No clinical or MRI features were associated with the MS cluster, and the authors said that larger cohorts are needed. In phylogenetic analysis, the repertoires of 18 of 34 MS patients grouped into a cluster of related CDR3 sequences, which suggests a possible signature at the repertoire level. TCR clonal expansion was greatest in HAM/TSP patients and smallest in MS patients, who ranked below even healthy controls.

For unsorted PBMC libraries, 2 million PBMCs were used after storage in RNAlater at -80 degrees C until RNA extraction. Multiple sclerosis patients were enrolled in a US clinical protocol under which disease progression was evaluated by magnetic resonance imaging. Peripheral blood underwent Ficoll-Hypaque density gradient centrifugation to isolate PBMCs, which were then cryopreserved in liquid nitrogen. Trimming costs V 0 bases and J 8 bases, and their ends lie 17 bases apart. Per the germline V gene (reference sequence), LGHDT is the CDR1 and YNNKEL is the CDR2. Including cysteine and phenylalanine, the CDR3 has 16 amino acids. The kept DNA is CDR3 alone, 48 bases in frame from the first base. To synthesize cDNA, template-switch 5'RACE was performed with a primer carrying a 10-nucleotide random unique molecular identifier so that each TCR transcript was tagged. Over 160 million TCR-beta sequences, covering 15-18 subjects, were produced in each sequencing run. The RNeasy kit was used to extract total RNA. The KAPA Real-time Library Amplification kit was used to amplify TCR-beta VDJ regions with primers targeting the TCR constant region and the 5'RACE anchor. A first PCR added sample indexes and Illumina adaptors, after which a second PCR increased the library yield. After purification with Ampure beads, the TCR product of roughly 650 bp was size-selected on a 2% E-gel SizeSelection system. Library quality was checked on a Bioanalyzer, concentration was measured with Qubit, and libraries were quantified with the Kapa Library Quantification kit before pooling. An Illumina HiSeq 2500 was used to sequence the libraries paired-end at 2 x 150 bp. To increase sequence diversity, about 24-32% phiX was spiked into each library pool. For the original study's pipeline: The quality-filtered reads were processed with the UMI-based MiGEC pipeline, whose error correction step removed more than 75% of the raw TCR sequences. IMGT germline references were used for aligning VDJ genes, and each clonotype was defined as a unique CDR3 amino acid sequence together with its V-J genes. Clonal expansion, Shannon diversity and CDR3 relatedness were evaluated with VDJtools (CalcPairwiseDistances, ClusterSamples), while phylogenetic trees were built in CLCbio workbench. Expanded clones were defined as having at least 8 unique UMIs, based on coefficient-of-variation modelling across technical triplicates. TCRdb reanalyzed the raw reads on its own, using fastp at Q25 for trimming and MiXCR for clone calling, and kept in-frame beta chains. Under each unique CDR3 protein, matching rows form one entry showing the most common genes and DNA. The V and J calls here are based on TCRdb, not the publication. The sample has about 46,000 distinct CDR3 sequences on record, less than 2% of them singletons. The ten largest clonotypes hold around 2% of the sample.

The origin of this receptor is a woman between 40 and 50 years old with multiple sclerosis. The sequenced sample was PBMCs. The sequence joins TRBV3-1 to TRBJ2-1, with the identity of the D gene unclear. Here the CDR3 is given as CASSQDRIPSRHEQFF. The bases read TGTGCCAGCAGCCAAGATCGAATCCCAAGCCGACATGAGCAGTTCTTC.